Below, 20 T cell receptor beta chains from the same sample are listed, as sequenced in a study of a mutant IDH1 vaccine in newly diagnosed glioma. Time point in this sample: baseline, week 1 (first vaccination visit). Treatment of the sample: pre-vaccination baseline after standard-of-care therapy. Here immunoSEQ multiplex PCR was the method, and the copy in TCRdb shows in-frame clones only, minus some. The table has under 35,000 clones, 82% seen once; the top ten hold around 20%. Sample: PBMCs, taken from a glioma patient treated with radiotherapy, temozolomide or both. All receptors come from a man under 40 with glioma.

The rearrangement links TRBV4-2 to TRBJ1-3; TRBD1 might be the D (5 bases). The germline gives CDR1 LGHNA, CDR2 YNFKEQ. Trimming stripped 7 bases from V and 0 bases from J, with 13 bases between. This CDR3 comprises 15 residues. DNA for the CDR3: TGTGCCAGCACCATCGACAGATTCTCTGGAAACACCATATATTTT. It encodes CASTIDRFSGNTIYF.

The chain recombines TRBV18 with TRBJ2-5; 10 nucleotides match TRBD2. The J segment lost 2 bases and the V segment lost 1 base, leaving 7 bases of the junction unmatched. From germline, CDR1 is KGHSH and CDR2 LQKENI. CDR3 size: 17 residues. DNA for the CDR3: TGTGCCAGCTCACCACTAGCGGGAGGAAATCTTCAAGAGACCCAGTACTTC. It translates to CASSPLAGGNLQETQYF.

The chain joins TRBV4-1 to TRBJ2-1; 10 nucleotides match TRBD2. Germline CDR1 and CDR2: MGHRA and YSYEKL. This CDR3 is 16 amino acids long. The V and J ends lost 1 base and 8 bases, in that order; junction bases with no gene match: 8. The CDR3 sequence: CASSQGVERGGDEQFF. CDR3 coding DNA: TGCGCCAGCAGCCAAGGCGTAGAGCGGGGGGGCGATGAGCAGTTCTTC.

The rearrangement uses TRBV19 and TRBJ1-3, with D possibly TRBD1 on 5 matching bases. The length of the CDR3 is 12 residues. V lost 8 bases to trimming and J lost 5 bases, with 10 bases between them. CDR1 and CDR2 (germline): LNHDA, SQIVND (reference sequence). The CDR3 DNA sequence: TGTGCCAGTTTGAGGGGCAGAAACACCATATATTTT. Its translation: CASLRGRNTIYF.

The V call is TRBV27, the J call TRBJ2-2, with 11 positions matching TRBD1. Trimming removed 5 bases from V and 5 bases from J; junction bases left unmatched: 4. The CDR3 extends over 15 amino acids. Germline assignment: CDR1 MNHEY and CDR2 SMNVEV (reference sequence). CDR3 protein: CASSADRGLTGELFF. For the CDR3, the DNA is TGTGCCAGCAGTGCGGACAGGGGGCTTACCGGGGAGCTGTTTTTT.

The J gene is TRBJ1-6, the V gene TRBV11-2; 8 bases are a match to TRBD1. The V and J ends lost 5 bases and 11 bases, in that order; junction bases with no gene match: 8. This CDR3 region has 14 residues. Germline CDR1 is SGHAT and CDR2 is FQNNGV. The CDR3 protein is CASSPDRAKTPLHF. CDR3 nucleotides: TGTGCCAGCAGCCCGGACAGGGCGAAAACACCCCTCCACTTT.

This chain connects TRBV5-4 to TRBJ1-2; no clear D gene. Germline V gene lookup returns CDR1 SGHNT and CDR2 YYREEE (reference sequence). The CDR3 spans 15 residues. Trimming removed 1 base from V and 8 bases from J, with 18 bases in between. The DNA of the CDR3 is TGTGCCAGCAGCTTGACCAGGTCCAACCTCCGAGGCTACACCTTC. Its translation is CASSLTRSNLRGYTF.

This chain links TRBV2 with TRBJ2-1, with 7 bases matching TRBD2. The junction had 4 bases not matched to a gene; V was cut back by 8 bases and J by 0 bases. CDR3 length: 14 amino acids. Germline CDR1 and CDR2: SNHLY and FYNNEI. This CDR3 reads CASDLAASYNEQFF. Written as DNA, the CDR3 is TGTGCCAGCGATCTAGCGGCCTCCTACAATGAGCAGTTCTTC. The entire variable domain, with the rest obtained from reference TRBV2 and TRBJ2-1, is as follows: EPEVTQTPSHQVTQMGQEVILRCVPISNHLYFYWYRQILGQKVEFLVSFYNNEISEKSEIFDDQFSVERPDGSNFTLKIRSTKLEDSAMYFCASDLAASYNEQFFGPGTRLTVL.

For the CDR3, the DNA is TGTGCCAGCAGCCCAGAGGTGGGACTAGCCAAAAACATTCAGTACTTC. Translation gives CASSPEVGLAKNIQYF. The J gene is TRBJ2-4, the V gene TRBV5-4; tentatively, D is TRBD2 (6 bases). CDR1 is SGHNT, CDR2 YYREEE, per germline (reference sequence). Trimming removed 4 bases at V and 0 bases at J, with 14 bases between. The CDR3 loop spans 16 amino acids.

The rearrangement uses TRBV27 and TRBJ2-1; tentatively, D is TRBD1 (5 bases). CDR3 length: 17 amino acids. Germline values: CDR1 MNHEY, CDR2 SMNVEV (reference sequence). V lost 1 base and J 3 bases, leaving 16 bases between the germline ends. The CDR3 protein is CASSLWRQGYRYNEQFF. CDR3 in DNA: TGTGCCAGCAGTTTATGGCGTCAGGGCTACCGCTACAATGAGCAGTTCTTC.

The chain is built from TRBV5-1 and TRBJ2-6; 7 bases line up with TRBD1. J was trimmed by 0 bases and V by 4 bases; bases with no gene match: 7. Germline V gives CDR1 SGHRS, CDR2 YFSETQ. The CDR3 spans 17 residues. CDR3 nucleotides: TGCGCCAGCAGCCCGGGACAGTACACCTCTGGGGCCAACGTCCTGACTTTC. This sequence encodes CASSPGQYTSGANVLTF.

The chain links TRBV19 to TRBJ1-5; possibly TRBD1 for D (5 bases). The CDR3 has 15 residues. The germline CDR1 and CDR2 sequences are LNHDA and SQIVND (reference sequence). With 3 bases removed from V and 0 bases from J, the gap between germline ends came to 9 bases. CDR3 nucleotides: TGTGCCAGTAGTATCGGGGGTTCTAGCAATCAGCCCCAGCATTTT. As protein: CASSIGGSSNQPQHF.

The chain joins TRBV14 to TRBJ2-3; TRBD1 matches 9 bases. CDR1 is SGHDN, CDR2 FVKESK, per germline. The CDR3 has 15 residues. Trimming cost V 5 bases and J 4 bases; bases outside gene matches: 7. The CDR3 DNA reads as TGTGCCAGCAGCTACCGGGACAGGGCAGCAGATACGCAGTATTTT. This gives the protein CASSYRDRAADTQYF.

The chain combines TRBV29-1 with TRBJ1-4, with D perhaps matching TRBD1 (5 bases). There are 14 residues in the CDR3. CDR1 and CDR2 from the germline V gene are SQVTM and ANQGSEA. Between the trimmed V and J ends, which lost 3 bases and 6 bases, there was a span of 14 bases. CDR3 DNA sequence: TGCAGCGTTGAGGAGTGGGGGGGTTATGAAAAACTGTTTTTT. The encoded protein is CSVEEWGGYEKLFF.

This clone is a singleton in its sample. V is TRBV7-2 and J is TRBJ1-3; D gene unclear. V was pared by 5 bases and J by 4 bases, with 18 bases between. Germline CDR1 reads SGHTA; CDR2 reads FQGNSA. The CDR3 loop spans 16 amino acids. The CDR3 nucleotides are TGTGCCAGCAGCGTTGGCCCGCCGGCGGCGGGAAACACCATATATTTT. It codes for CASSVGPPAAGNTIYF.

The chain employs TRBV19 and TRBJ2-5; maybe TRBD2 (7 bases). CDR3 size: 15 residues. V was trimmed by 8 bases and J by 6 bases, leaving 22 bases between them. The germline CDR1 and CDR2 sequences are LNHDA and SQIVND (reference sequence). CDR3 sequence reads: CASSGGPQPSQTQYF. In nucleotides, the CDR3 is TGTGCCAGTTCGGGGGGCCCTCAACCATCGCAGACCCAGTACTTC.

This clone is deemed medium-sized (0.01 to 0.1%). The CDR3 sequence is CASTPTRDSRNQPQHF. CDR3 coding DNA: TGTGCCAGTACCCCTACCCGGGACAGTCGCAATCAGCCCCAGCATTTT. The rearrangement joins TRBV19 to TRBJ1-5; TRBD1 agrees at 7 bases. Per germline, CDR1 LNHDA and CDR2 SQIVND (reference sequence). With V trimmed by 7 bases and J by 2 bases, 11 bases remained unmatched. The CDR3 loop spans 16 amino acids.

The CDR3 DNA follows: TGCACCAGCAGCCAAGATCGTCGGGATAGCAATCAGCCCCAGCATTTT. This encodes CTSSQDRRDSNQPQHF. The J gene is TRBJ1-5, the V gene TRBV1. TRBV1 represents a pseudogene. This CDR3 is 16 amino acids long.

The chain couples TRBV5-6 to TRBJ2-1; 7 bases line up with TRBD2. The CDR3 extends over 16 amino acids. The germline V gene encodes CDR1 SGHDT and CDR2 YYEEEE. The V segment lost 1 base and the J segment 0 bases; nucleotides outside the gene matches: 4. The CDR3 here is CASSLLGGYSYNEQFF. CDR3 coding DNA: TGTGCCAGCAGCTTGTTGGGGGGGTACTCCTACAATGAGCAGTTCTTC.

This clone was counted between two and nine times. J is TRBJ2-5 and V is TRBV7-3; 8 bases line up with TRBD2. Germline CDR1 and CDR2: SGHTA and FQGTGA. V shed 5 bases and J 5 bases; nucleotides not matched to a gene: 7. The CDR3 is made up of 14 amino acids. The CDR3, as DNA: TGTGCCAGCAGCCCGTGGACTAGCTCGGAGACCCAGTACTTC. This gives the protein CASSPWTSSETQYF. Filled out from reference TRBV7-3 and TRBJ2-5, the complete variable domain reads GAGVSQTPSNKVTEKGKYVELRCDPISGHTALYWYRQSLGQGPEFLIYFQGTGAADDSGLPNDRFFAVRPEGSVSTLKIQRTERGDSAVYLCASSPWTSSETQYFGPGTRLLVL.